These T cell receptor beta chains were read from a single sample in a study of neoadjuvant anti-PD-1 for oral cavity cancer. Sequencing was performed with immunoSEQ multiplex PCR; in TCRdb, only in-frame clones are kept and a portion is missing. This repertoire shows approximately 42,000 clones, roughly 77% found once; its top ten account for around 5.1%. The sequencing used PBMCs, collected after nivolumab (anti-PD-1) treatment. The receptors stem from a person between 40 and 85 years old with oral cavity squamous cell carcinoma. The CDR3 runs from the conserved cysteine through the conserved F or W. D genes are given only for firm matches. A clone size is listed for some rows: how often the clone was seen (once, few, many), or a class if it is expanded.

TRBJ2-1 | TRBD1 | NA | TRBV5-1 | CASSQGGDRENEQFF | TGCGCCAGCAGCCAAGGGGGGGACAGGGAGAATGAGCAGTTCTTC
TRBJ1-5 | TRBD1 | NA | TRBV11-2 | CASSRNTGGDQPQHF | TGTGCCAGCAGCCGTAACACAGGGGGCGATCAGCCCCAGCATTTT
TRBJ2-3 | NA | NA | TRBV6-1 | CAASERPPDTQYF | TGTGCCGCTAGCGAGAGGCCCCCAGATACGCAGTATTTT
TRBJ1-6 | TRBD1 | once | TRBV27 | CASSLGQGGSPLHF | TGTGCCAGCAGTCTGGGACAGGGTGGATCACCCCTCCACTTT
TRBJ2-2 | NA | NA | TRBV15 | CATSPPGGGNTGELFF | TGTGCCACCAGTCCCCCTGGAGGGGGCAACACCGGGGAGCTGTTTTTT
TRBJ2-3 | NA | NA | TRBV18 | CASSQGRSPSTDTQYF | TGTGCCAGCTCCCAAGGACGGAGCCCTAGCACAGATACGCAGTATTTT
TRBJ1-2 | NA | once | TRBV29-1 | CSVEFYGYTF | TGCAGCGTTGAATTCTATGGCTACACCTTC
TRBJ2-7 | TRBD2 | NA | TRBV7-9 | CASSTGTKHEQYF | TGTGCCAGCAGTACCGGGACTAAGCACGAGCAGTACTTC
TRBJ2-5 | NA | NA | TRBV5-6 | CASSFPGLGGTQYF | TGTGCCAGCAGCTTCCCGGGCCTCGGAGGGACCCAGTACTTC
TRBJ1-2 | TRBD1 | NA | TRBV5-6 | CASSLGSGQDPRGYGYTF | TGTGCCAGCAGCTTGGGTTCGGGACAGGACCCACGAGGCTATGGCTACACCTTC
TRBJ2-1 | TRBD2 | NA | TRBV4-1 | CASSLGTSGINEQFF | TGCGCCAGCAGCCTCGGGACTAGCGGGATCAATGAGCAGTTCTTC
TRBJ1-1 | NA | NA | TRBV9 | CASSVGGREIGDTEAFF | TGTGCCAGCAGCGTAGGGGGCAGGGAAATTGGGGACACTGAAGCTTTCTTT
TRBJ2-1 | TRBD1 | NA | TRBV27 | CASRLGTGANNEQFF | TGTGCCAGCAGGCTAGGGACAGGAGCAAACAATGAGCAGTTCTTC
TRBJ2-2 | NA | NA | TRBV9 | CASSPTDITGELFF | TGTGCCAGCAGTCCGACAGATATCACCGGGGAGCTGTTTTTT
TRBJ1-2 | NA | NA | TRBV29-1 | CSVVRSFDYGYTF | TGCAGCGTTGTCAGGAGTTTCGACTATGGCTACACCTTC
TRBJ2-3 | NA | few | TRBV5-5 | CASSLGTNTDTQYF | TGTGCCAGCAGCTTGGGGACCAACACAGATACGCAGTATTTT
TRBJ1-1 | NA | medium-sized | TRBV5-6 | CASSLRGTEAFF | TGTGCCAGCAGCTTGCGGGGCACTGAAGCTTTCTTT
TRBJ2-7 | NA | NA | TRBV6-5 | CASSYSGALKREQYF | TGTGCCAGCAGTTACTCGGGGGCCTTAAAGCGCGAGCAGTACTTC
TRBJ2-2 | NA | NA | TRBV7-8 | CASSLEIGELFF | TGTGCCAGCAGCTTAGAGATCGGGGAGCTGTTTTTT